This T cell receptor beta chain was identified during a study of technical replicates of blood from a handful of donors. Per the germline V gene, CDR1 is MGHDK and CDR2 is SYGVNS. CDR3 size: 14 residues. V was shortened by 11 bases and J by 2 bases, with 18 bases between the two germline ends. Sequenced by immunoSEQ multiplex PCR; TCRdb stores in-frame clones only, minus some. Here the sample spans around 100,000 clones, more than 85% being singletons. The TCR originated in a human donor in good health. The material sequenced was T cells isolated from PBMCs. V is TRBV25-1 and J is TRBJ2-5; perhaps TRBD2 as D (5 bases). CDR3 in DNA: TGTGCCCACCCTCGGCTAGCATCTCAAGAGACCCAGTACTTC. It encodes CAHPRLASQETQYF.